The T cell receptor beta chain under discussion was sequenced for a study of blood T cell repertoires in COVID-19. Study overall: Samples came from the United States, Italy and Spain, spanning acute and convalescent COVID-19.

The V gene's germline CDR1 is SGDLS and CDR2 YYNGEE. Trimming left V 3 bases short and J 1 base short, with 15 bases between. This CDR3 is 16 amino acids long. As processed by the authors: Researchers report that nucleated cell counts were estimated from reference gene primer amplification. Repertoires were generated with immunoSEQ multiplex PCR, while TCRdb's copy carries only in-frame clones and drops some. That table furnishes V, J and clone size, whereas the DNA furnished D and trimming. Of over 80,000 clones detected, 80% appear once; the ten largest clones hold about a tenth. This sequence originates from a woman aged 70 to 79 with acute or convalescent COVID-19. Sequenced sample: peripheral blood. The chain links TRBV9 to TRBJ2-3; maybe TRBD2 (6 bases). The CDR3 region has the DNA TGTGCCAGCAGCGCCTCACTAGGGGAGGGCACAGATACGCAGTATTTT. Encoded protein: CASSASLGEGTDTQYF.